These T cell receptor beta chains were read from a single sample in a study of OX40 agonist ivuxolimab in advanced cancers. Produced via immunoSEQ multiplex PCR; TCRdb's table is partial and in-frame only. The data hold more than 20,000 clones, with more than 75% observed a single time. The input for sequencing was CD4+ or CD8+ T cells sorted from blood, taken in a trial of the OX40 agonist ivuxolimab. All receptors derive from an adult with an advanced solid tumor such as melanoma, head and neck, liver or kidney cancer. The CDR3 runs from the conserved cysteine through the conserved F or W. The D gene is left open where the match is weak. The listing skips clone size in some rows; elsewhere it reads once, few, many or a size class.

j_call v_call cdr3_length d_call clone_size cdr3_nt cdr3_aa
TRBJ2-7 TRBV5-4 15 TRBD2 . TGTGCCAGCAGCTTGGTACTAGCGGGGGGATTCGAGCAGTACTTC CASSLVLAGGFEQYF
TRBJ2-2 TRBV6-1 15 TRBD1 . TGTGCCAGCAGCCGGGACAGGGTTGTTGGCGGGGAGCTGTTTTTT CASSRDRVVGGELFF
TRBJ2-1 TRBV29-1 14 TRBD1 . TGCAGCGTCGACGGACAGGGGATTTTGAATGAGCAGTTCTTC CSVDGQGILNEQFF
TRBJ1-2 TRBV6-1 13 . once TGTGCCAGCAGCCGGACAGCCACCTATGGCTACACCTTC CASSRTATYGYTF
TRBJ2-5 TRBV11-1 12 . . TGTGCCAGCAGCCCCCGAGGGGAGACCCAGTACTTC CASSPRGETQYF
TRBJ2-1 TRBV6-1 15 TRBD1 few TGTGCCAGCAGACCCCCCGGACAGGGTAAACATGAGCAGTTCTTC CASRPPGQGKHEQFF
TRBJ1-1 TRBV15 14 . . TGTGCCACCAGCAGAGACAGGCGGAACACTGAAGCTTTCTTT CATSRDRRNTEAFF
TRBJ2-3 TRBV6-5 11 . . TGTGCCAGCAAGCGGCAGTTTACGCAGTATTTT CASKRQFTQYF
TRBJ1-1 TRBV12-5 12 TRBD1 . TGTGCTAGTGGTTTGGGACAGGGCAAAGCTTTCTTT CASGLGQGKAFF
TRBJ1-4 TRBV18 18 TRBD1 . TGTGCCAGCTCACCGTTTTCGGGACAGGGGTCAACTAATGAAAAACTGTTTTTT CASSPFSGQGSTNEKLFF
TRBJ1-1 TRBV9 13 . . TGTGCCAGCAGCGTAGATTGGAACACTGAAGCTTTCTTT CASSVDWNTEAFF